This T cell receptor (beta chain) was sequenced during a study of human T cells and chemical hapten exposure. This clonotype appeared many times. V lost 9 bases and J 5 bases, leaving 9 bases between the germline ends. This CDR3 region has 11 residues. The V gene's germline CDR1 is KGHDR and CDR2 SFDVKD. Unique molecular identifiers were affixed to discrete cDNA molecules within the library. Each CDR3 protein gets one entry after TCRdb re-called the RACE reads with MiXCR. The profile shows about 190,000 distinct CDR3 sequences, 20% to 25% of them singletons. Time point indicated: patch test 3, about 24 weeks after DPC sensitization. Treatment of the sample: therapeutic diphenylcyclopropenone sensitization with weekly scalp DPC.

The sequencing used whole blood, collected in connection with sensitization to the hapten diphenylcyclopropenone (DPC). This sequence was found in a woman in her thirties or forties with alopecia areata. Some clones in this sample may be carry-over from other donors' samples. The chain links TRBV24-1 to TRBJ1-1; D is undetermined. For the CDR3, the DNA is TGTGCCACCGGGGAGGGAACTGAAGCTTTCTTT. This translates into CATGEGTEAFF.